The entry below describes one T cell receptor beta chain. Which antigen it targets is not known. No much larger clonotype is one base removed from it; base qualities were not supplied. Donors formed part of the validation cohort, which comprised some 120 subjects and was distinct from the first cohort of over 500 subjects. In the germline V gene, CDR1 corresponds to MGHRA and CDR2 to YSYEKL. Relative to germline, V is 4 bases shorter and J is 7 bases shorter, with 13 bases between their ends. There are 13 amino acids in the CDR3, from cysteine to phenylalanine inclusive. This entry keeps only the CDR3 DNA: 39 bases, framed from base 1. The sample originates from a study of cytomegalovirus exposure and HLA in healthy donors (dated by TCRdb to the late 2010s). About the full investigation: A later analysis indicated that the roughly 130 validation repertoires were generated on the platform also employed for the roughly 720 repertoires of the first cohort. The study aimed to test whether signatures of past pathogen exposure could be identified by cataloging public T cell receptors. A separate validation cohort of 100 to 150 different subjects was used in addition to the roughly 640-subject first cohort. High-throughput TCR immunosequencing, statistical association of individual TCRs with disease status, and machine learning were combined to predict cytomegalovirus infection status. Overall results and qualifications from the work: In vitro tests confirmed that a few of the cytomegalovirus-associated TCR beta chains recognize cytomegalovirus antigens. The study listed 150 to 200 TCR beta chains as associated with cytomegalovirus. In a later analysis, TCRs clustered in the first cohort were found to also tend to co-occur in the roughly 120 validation repertoires, with approximately 94% of cluster scores above 0. It was suggested by the authors that the approach could potentially be generalized to other disease states and immunological phenotypes. Most TCR sequences were observed very rarely across donors, whereas some public TCRs were present in many individuals. In both the original and validation cohorts, the classifier was reported to diagnose cytomegalovirus status with high specificity and sensitivity. A later analysis lacked HLA typing for the validation cohort, so it scored co-occurrence in that cohort across all 120 repertoires.

Libraries were prepared through the immunoSEQ multiplex PCR assay. In the source study's methods: A statistical classification framework was developed to diagnose cytomegalovirus status using the catalog of TCR beta chain sequences. TCRdb holds this immuneACCESS table with in-frame rearrangements only. Some clones are missing; in checked studies, unresolved V genes explain under half, and the rest has no known cause. Clonal size and the V and J genes are those of that table, whereas D and trimming came from the DNA. This sample comprises 200,000 to 250,000 clones, roughly 84% of them detected only once. 2% to 2.5% of the sample is in the top ten clones.

The clonotype was recovered from a woman younger than 30 in good health and CMV-seropositive. The rearranged chain carries TRBV4-1 and TRBJ1-1; perhaps TRBD1 is the D gene, with 5 bases matching. The sample consisted of PBMCs. CDR3 reads: CASSRRGGIEAFF. The nucleotide sequence is TGCGCCAGCAGCCGGCGGGGGGGAATTGAAGCTTTCTTT.